A few counts support the clone carrying this T cell receptor beta chain. Clinical symptoms, serum thyroxine, TRAb, thyroid ultrasound and orbital computed tomography informed diagnoses. These data belong to a study of T cells in Graves' hyperthyroidism and ophthalmopathy. TCR beta CDR3 sequences were amplified from RNA transcripts. The HTBI primer set was used in a first-round RT-PCR of the TCR CDR3. Each CDR3 protein gets one entry after TCRdb re-called the multiplex PCR reads with MiXCR. The table shows a few hundred thousand distinct CDR3 sequences, with roughly 15% occurring only once. V lost 4 bases and J lost 9, with 13 bases in between. Germline CDR1 reads WNHNN; CDR2 reads SYGVQD (reference sequence). CDR3 length equals 13 residues.

This clonotype originated in a woman aged 55-70 years with Graves' ophthalmopathy. The chain has TRBV10-1 and TRBJ2-1; maybe TRBD2 (5 bases). Sequenced sample: blood. CDR3 in amino acids: CASSGQPGGEQFF. In nucleotides, the CDR3 is TGCGCCAGCAGTGGCCAGCCCGGAGGTGAGCAGTTCTTC.